Shown below are 27 T cell receptor beta chains from a single sample sequenced in a study of human T cells and chemical hapten exposure. TCRdb reprocessed the RACE reads via MiXCR and lists one record per CDR3 protein. The sample yields about 83,000 distinct CDR3 sequences, 7.5% to 9.5% seen once. Time point indicated: patch test 1, 2 weeks after DPC sensitization. Treatment here: therapeutic diphenylcyclopropenone sensitization with weekly scalp DPC. The specimen comprised whole blood, sampled in connection with sensitization to the hapten diphenylcyclopropenone (DPC). The receptor set was obtained from a woman in her twenties or thirties with alopecia areata. Some clones in this sample may be carry-over from other donors' samples.

At least ten counts were recorded for this clonotype. The rearrangement joins TRBV20-1 to TRBJ2-1, with D perhaps TRBD1 or TRBD2 (6 bases each). This CDR3 region has 15 residues. Germline values: CDR1 DFQATT, CDR2 SNEGSKA (reference sequence). Trimming took 1 base from V and 9 from J, leaving 19 bases between them. The CDR3 nucleotides are TGCAGTGCTAGAGGGGTGGGGGGCAAACTTAGTGAGCAGTTCTTC. Amino acid sequence: CSARGVGGKLSEQFF.

This clonotype has at least ten counts. V is TRBV12-3 or TRBV12-4 and J is TRBJ2-7, with unresolved D. Trimming removed 5 bases from V and 1 base from J, with 3 bases in between. The length of the CDR3 is 11 residues. This CDR3 is CASSVSYEQYF. As DNA, the CDR3 is TGTGCCAGCAGTGTTTCCTACGAGCAGTACTTC.

This clonotype was picked up many times. This sequence joins TRBV7-9 and TRBJ2-3; D remains ambiguous. Germline V lookup: CDR1 SEHNR, CDR2 FQNEAQ (reference sequence). The ends were cut back, 5 bases at V and 2 bases at J, with 5 bases in the middle. The CDR3 has 12 residues. CDR3 region: CASSGITDTQYF. CDR3 DNA: TGTGCCAGCAGCGGGATCACAGATACGCAGTATTTT.

This clonotype was counted at least ten times. CDR3 amino acids: CASSTTVASYNEQFF. The CDR3 DNA reads TGTGCCAGCTCAACGACAGTGGCCTCCTACAATGAGCAGTTCTTC. This chain links TRBV18 with TRBJ2-1, with D possibly being TRBD1 (5 bases). The CDR3 sequence is 15 residues long. Germline CDR1 KGHSH, CDR2 LQKENI. With 5 bases removed from V and 0 bases from J, the gap between germline ends came to 11 bases.

This clonotype occurred many times. The chain joins TRBV6-2 or TRBV6-3 to TRBJ2-3; D not resolved. V lost 6 bases and J 0 bases, leaving 13 bases between the germline ends. The CDR3 is 15 amino acids. Germline-derived CDR1 and CDR2 are MNHEY and SVGEGT. CDR3 region: CASSDGRTSTDTQYF. The CDR3 DNA is TGTGCCAGCAGCGACGGGCGAACTAGCACAGATACGCAGTATTTT.

This clonotype was observed at least ten times. The gene calls are TRBV5-6 and TRBJ2-3; no definite D call. The CDR3 runs 12 residues. Trimming removed 1 base from V and 11 bases from J, with 11 bases in between. CDR1 and CDR2 (germline): SGHDT, YYEEEE. The CDR3 reads CASSLTFWEQYF. CDR3 sequence (DNA): TGTGCCAGCAGCTTGACGTTTTGGGAGCAGTATTTT.

This clonotype was observed a few times. The chain combines TRBV27 with TRBJ1-6; TRBD1 is a possible D gene (5 bases). CDR3 length: 19 residues. Trimming removed 4 bases from V and 1 base from J, with 20 bases in between. Germline assignment: CDR1 MNHEY and CDR2 SMNVEV (reference sequence). For the CDR3, the DNA is TGTGCCAGCAGTTCCGAGGGACGGCCCACTGGGTCCTATAATTCACCCCTCCACTTT. Translating it yields CASSSEGRPTGSYNSPLHF.

This clonotype was detected ten times or more. The chain combines TRBV5-1 with TRBJ2-3, with a tentative D call TRBD1 (6 bases). The CDR3 is 14 residues long. Germline values: CDR1 SGHRS, CDR2 YFSETQ. V lost 4 bases, J lost 0 bases, and 9 bases lay in between. The CDR3 DNA reads TGCGCCAGCAGCCCGGGACAAAGCACAGATACGCAGTATTTT. It encodes CASSPGQSTDTQYF.

This clonotype appeared many times. The J gene is TRBJ2-3, the V gene TRBV12-3 or TRBV12-4; 7 nucleotides agree with TRBD2. V was pared by 6 bases and J by 10 bases, with 13 bases of the junction left unmatched. There are 14 residues in the CDR3. For the CDR3, the DNA is TGTGCCAGCAGCTCCAGCGGGATAGACTTGGCGCAGTATTTT. It yields the protein CASSSSGIDLAQYF.

This clonotype has ten or more counts. The V and J genes are TRBV7-9 and TRBJ1-2, with D possibly being TRBD1 (5 bases). With 6 bases removed from V and 2 bases from J, the gap between germline ends came to 10 bases. The V gene's germline CDR1 is SEHNR and CDR2 FQNEAQ (reference sequence). The CDR3 sequence is 13 residues long. The CDR3 here is CASRSDSNYGYTF. The CDR3 region has the DNA TGTGCCAGCAGGAGCGACAGCAACTATGGCTACACCTTC. The full variable domain, rest sourced from reference TRBV7-9 and TRBJ1-2, is DTGVSQNPRHKITKRGQNVTFRCDPISEHNRLYWYRQTLGQGPEFLTYFQNEAQLEKSRLLSDRFSAERPKGSFSTLEIQRTEQGDSAMYLCASRSDSNYGYTFGSGTRLTVV.

This clonotype was seen a handful of times. V gene TRBV20-1 combines with J gene TRBJ2-1; maybe TRBD1 (6 bases). The CDR3 has 15 residues. Trimming pared 3 bases from V and 8 bases from J, leaving 20 bases between. Germline CDR1 and CDR2: DFQATT and SNEGSKA (reference sequence). DNA of the CDR3: TGCAGTGCTAGGCCCCCCCGAGATGGGGGCGATGAGCAGTTCTTC. This codes for CSARPPRDGGDEQFF.

For the CDR3, the DNA is TGTGCCAGCAGCATAGCGGGGGGGACTGAGCAGTTCTTC. Translating gives CASSIAGGTEQFF. The chain carries TRBV7-3 and TRBJ2-1, with 11 bases aligning to TRBD2. Germline V CDR1 and CDR2: SGHTA, FQGTGA. V was clipped by 5 bases and J by 9 bases; unmatched bases: 3. The CDR3 loop spans 13 amino acids.

In DNA, the CDR3 is TGTGCCAGCAGCTTACTTTCACCCCTCCACTTT. Residues: CASSLLSPLHF. V gene TRBV7-2 combines with J gene TRBJ1-6; D is unresolved. Germline loops: CDR1 SGHTA, CDR2 FQGNSA. V dropped 2 bases and J dropped 9 bases, with 2 bases sitting between them. The CDR3 sequence is 11 residues long. The complete variable domain, with remaining parts taken from reference TRBV7-2 and TRBJ1-6, reads GAGVSQSPSNKVTEKGKDVELRCDPISGHTALYWYRQSLGQGLEFLIYFQGNSAPDKSGLPSDRFSAERTGGSVSTLTIQRTQQEDSAVYLCASSLLSPLHFGNGTRLTVT.

This clonotype was picked up many times. This chain joins TRBV5-1 and TRBJ2-3; D remains ambiguous. Looked up from germline, CDR1 is SGHRS and CDR2 is YFSETQ. With 4 bases removed from V and 2 bases from J, the gap between germline ends came to 14 bases. The CDR3 loop spans 15 amino acids. DNA of the CDR3: TGCGCCAGCAGCCGTGCCGCGGAATCCACAGATACGCAGTATTTT. Translation gives CASSRAAESTDTQYF.

In its sample, this clonotype was seen many times. The gene calls are TRBV20-1 and TRBJ2-5; either TRBD1 or TRBD2 may supply D (6 bases each). The CDR3 has 11 residues. V lost 4 bases and J lost 7, with 10 bases in between. Germline assignment: CDR1 DFQATT and CDR2 SNEGSKA (reference sequence). This CDR3 reads CSANEGGTQYF. CDR3 bases: TGCAGTGCTAACGAGGGGGGGACCCAGTACTTC.

This clonotype was observed a handful of times. This chain uses TRBV30 with TRBJ1-3; D gene ambiguous. This CDR3 has 13 amino acids. The V end lost 2 bases, the J end lost 0 bases, and 5 bases lay between the germline ends. The germline gives CDR1 GTSNPN, CDR2 SVGIG (reference sequence). The CDR3 DNA reads as TGTGCCTGGAGTTCACTCTCTGGAAACACCATATATTTT. Translated, it gives CAWSSLSGNTIYF.

A word on this clonotype: A much larger clone differs by one base, so this may be a read error. The chain employs TRBV5-6 and TRBJ1-5; D is uncertain. This CDR3 spans 14 amino acids. The germline V gene encodes CDR1 SGHDT and CDR2 YYEEEE. The CDR3 loop reads CASSLGRYNQPQNF. The CDR3 DNA reads TGTGCCAGCAGCTTAGGGCGGTACAATCAGCCCCAGAATTTT.

The V and J genes are TRBV13 and TRBJ2-3, with no clear D. With 5 bases removed from V and 2 bases from J, the gap between germline ends came to 17 bases. Germline V lookup: CDR1 PRHDT, CDR2 FYEKMQ (reference sequence). CDR3 size: 16 residues. The CDR3 here is CASSPRPPWYTDTQYF. For the CDR3, the DNA is TGTGCCAGCAGCCCCCGACCCCCATGGTACACAGATACGCAGTATTTT.

This clonotype appeared many times. Written as DNA, the CDR3 is TGTGCCTGGAGCCCCACCGGGACTAGCGGGTTCAATGAGCAGTTCTTC. It is translated as CAWSPTGTSGFNEQFF. This chain joins TRBV30 and TRBJ2-1; TRBD2 matches at 12 bases. CDR1 and CDR2 (germline): GTSNPN, SVGIG (reference sequence). This CDR3 is 16 amino acids long. The V segment lost 3 bases and the J segment 6 bases; nucleotides outside the gene matches: 9. Combining the CDR3 with reference TRBV30 and TRBJ2-1 gives the whole variable domain SQTIHQWPATLVQPVGSPLSLECTVEGTSNPNLYWYRQAAGRGLQLLFYSVGIGQISSEVPQNLSASRPQDRQFILSSKKLLLSDSGFYLCAWSPTGTSGFNEQFFGPGTRLTVL.

This clonotype was counted at least ten times. This chain links TRBV27 with TRBJ1-1; no clear D gene. Germline V gene sequence: CDR1 MNHEY, CDR2 SMNVEV (reference sequence). The CDR3 loop spans 13 amino acids. V was pared by 8 bases and J by 0 bases, with 10 bases between. CDR3 coding DNA: TGTGCCAGCTCCGCAAGCATGAACACTGAAGCTTTCTTT. Residues: CASSASMNTEAFF.

This clonotype was counted at least ten times. This chain connects TRBV18 to TRBJ2-7, with 7 bases matching TRBD2. CDR1 is KGHSH and CDR2 is LQKENI in the germline V gene. Trimming removed 3 bases from V and 3 bases from J; junction bases left unmatched: 2. CDR3 length equals 13 residues. The CDR3: CASSPGTIYEQYF. As DNA, the CDR3 is TGTGCCAGCTCACCCGGGACTATCTACGAGCAGTACTTC.

The table lists this clonotype with a few counts. The J gene is TRBJ2-1, the V gene TRBV7-2; the match to TRBD2 covers 7 bases. V lost 5 bases, J lost 4 bases, and 32 bases stayed unmatched. CDR1 SGHTA and CDR2 FQGNSA come from the germline V gene. The length of the CDR3 is 23 residues. The CDR3 spells CASSQSYSGVDRGYVGRYNEQFF. CDR3 DNA sequence: TGTGCCAGCAGCCAGTCCTATTCGGGAGTTGACAGAGGATACGTCGGGAGGTACAATGAGCAGTTCTTC.

In this sample, this clonotype turned up a few times. J is TRBJ2-1 and V is TRBV3-1; D may be TRBD2 (5 bases). The V and J ends lost 1 base and 10 bases respectively, with 8 bases between them. CDR3 size: 12 residues. CDR1 LGHDT and CDR2 YNNKEL come from the germline V gene (reference sequence). CDR3 nucleotides: TGTGCCAGCAGCCAAGGAGAGGGAGAGCAGTTCTTC. As protein: CASSQGEGEQFF.

V is TRBV3-1 and J is TRBJ1-1; maybe TRBD1 (6 bases). This CDR3 contains 14 residues. Germline loops: CDR1 LGHDT, CDR2 YNNKEL (reference sequence). V was pared by 7 bases and J by 4 bases, with 16 bases between. CDR3 in amino acids: CASTHGQGPTEAFF. The CDR3 nucleotides are TGTGCCAGCACCCACGGGCAGGGGCCCACTGAAGCTTTCTTT.

The chain has TRBV19 and TRBJ2-3, with 9 bases aligning to TRBD1. Trimming took 7 bases from V and 1 from J; bases not matched to a gene: 3. The CDR3 totals 14 residues. Germline loops: CDR1 LNHDA, CDR2 SQIVND (reference sequence). The CDR3 coding sequence is TGTGCCAGTATGGACAGGGGTGGCACAGATACGCAGTATTTT. It specifies CASMDRGGTDTQYF.

This clonotype turned up a few times. The chain employs TRBV20-1 and TRBJ2-3; a possible D gene is TRBD1 (6 bases). CDR3 length: 20 amino acids. The V end was cut by 0 bases, the J end by 0 bases, with 25 bases between. Germline V lookup: CDR1 DFQATT, CDR2 SNEGSKA (reference sequence). CDR3 protein: CSARDWTRGAGISSTDTQYF. The CDR3 coding sequence is TGCAGTGCTAGAGATTGGACCAGGGGCGCTGGGATTTCTAGCACAGATACGCAGTATTTT.

This clonotype has only a few counts. The chain joins TRBV7-2 to TRBJ1-4; 9 bases align to TRBD1. Per the germline V gene, CDR1 is SGHTA and CDR2 is FQGNSA. The V gene end was trimmed by 4 bases and the J gene end by 6 bases; junction bases not matched to a gene: 3. This CDR3 is built from 14 residues. The CDR3 loop is CASSSRTGDEKLFF. DNA of the CDR3: TGTGCCAGCAGCTCCAGGACAGGGGATGAAAAACTGTTTTTT.